This is a list of T cell receptor beta chains from one sample in a study of T cells in Graves' hyperthyroidism and ophthalmopathy. TCRdb independently ran MiXCR on the multiplex PCR reads; one entry per CDR3 protein. The sample has 450,000 to 500,000 distinct CDR3 sequences; less than 25% are singletons. The sequenced sample was blood. These receptors originate from a woman between 70 and 85 years old with Graves' ophthalmopathy. Both conserved end residues are part of each CDR3. D genes are given only for firm matches. Size tells how often a clone was seen (once, few, many) or the class of an expanded clone, and some rows leave it out.

j_call	clone_size	d_call	v_call	cdr3_nt	cdr3_aa
TRBJ2-1	.	TRBD2	TRBV28	TGTGCCAGCAGAACAGCGGGAGCTCCGGATAATGAGCAGTTCTTC	CASRTAGAPDNEQFF
TRBJ2-7	.	.	TRBV6-2/TRBV6-3	TGTGCCAGCAAGTCGAGGCCAAGGGGCCACGAGCAGTACTTC	CASKSRPRGHEQYF
TRBJ2-1	many	TRBD2	TRBV5-1	TGCGCCAGCGGGACTAGCGGGAGCTCCTACAATGAGCAGTTCTTC	CASGTSGSSYNEQFF
TRBJ2-3	many	.	TRBV7-2	TGTGCCAGCAGCAGACGACTTTTCACAGATACGCAGTATTTT	CASSRRLFTDTQYF
TRBJ2-1	.	TRBD2	TRBV5-1	TGCGCCAGCAGCCGGACTAGCGGGGTCGGAAGCTCCTACAATGAGCAGTTCTTC	CASSRTSGVGSSYNEQFF
TRBJ2-5	.	TRBD1	TRBV6-1	TGTGCCAGCAGTTCGGACAGGGGGCAGCGGACCCAGTACTTC	CASSSDRGQRTQYF
TRBJ2-2	few	TRBD1	TRBV11-3	TGTGCCAGCAGCTTACCCCGACAGGGGCCGTCCGGTGGGGAGCTGTTTTTT	CASSLPRQGPSGGELFF
TRBJ1-4	many	TRBD1	TRBV2	TGTGCCAGCAGGCCCGGGACAGCTAATGAAAAACTGTTTTTT	CASRPGTANEKLFF
TRBJ2-7	.	.	TRBV27	TGTGCCAGCAGTTCTCCGTGGCTAGCGAAGGAGCAGTACTTC	CASSSPWLAKEQYF
TRBJ2-7	many	TRBD1	TRBV28	TGTGCCAGCAGGTCGACAGGGGGATACGAGCAGTACTTC	CASRSTGGYEQYF
TRBJ2-5	few	.	TRBV20-1	TGCAGTGCTAGAGAAGCTACGAGGCAGGAGACCCAGTACTTC	CSAREATRQETQYF
TRBJ2-3	.	.	TRBV6-2/TRBV6-3	TGTGCCAACAGGGATCAGCCCCAGTATTTT	CANRDQPQYF
TRBJ2-5	.	.	TRBV18	TGTGCCAGCGCGACACAGATTAAAGAGACCCAGTACTTC	CASATQIKETQYF
TRBJ2-7	few	TRBD1	TRBV27	TGTGCCAGCAGTTTCACTGGAGGGACAGGTGTCCACGAGCAGTACTTC	CASSFTGGTGVHEQYF
TRBJ2-3	.	TRBD2	TRBV4-1	TGCGCCAGCAGCCAAGGACTAGCGGGAGCTACAGATACGCAGTATTTT	CASSQGLAGATDTQYF
TRBJ2-7	few	TRBD2	TRBV7-2	TGTGCCAGCAGCCCTATGGGGGCGGTCAGCGGGAGGATGTACGAGCAGTACTTC	CASSPMGAVSGRMYEQYF
TRBJ2-1	.	.	TRBV3-1	TGTGCCAGCAGCCAAGATGGAGGGAGAGGCAATGAGCAGTTCTTC	CASSQDGGRGNEQFF
TRBJ2-2	.	TRBD1	TRBV24-1	TGTGCCACCAGTGTTACAGGGGGAGGGGAGCTGTTTTTT	CATSVTGGGELFF
TRBJ2-1	few	.	TRBV3-1	TGTGCCAGCGGGGGATGGAATGAGCAGTTCTTC	CASGGWNEQFF
TRBJ2-1	.	TRBD1	TRBV10-2	TGCGCCAGCAGTGAGCAAGCGAGGACAGGGGTCAATGAGCAGTTCTTC	CASSEQARTGVNEQFF
TRBJ2-7	.	.	TRBV6-1	TGTGCCAGCAGTGACCCCGGGGCTTACGAGCAGTACTTC	CASSDPGAYEQYF
TRBJ2-5	few	.	TRBV29-1	TGCAGCGCGTCGTCGGGGGACGGGGAGACCCAGTACTTC	CSASSGDGETQYF
TRBJ1-2	.	.	TRBV6-2/TRBV6-3	TGTGCCAGCAGTATCACAGGGAAACGTCCCGGGGGCTACACCTTC	CASSITGKRPGGYTF
TRBJ2-7	.	.	TRBV13	TGTGCCAGCAGCGTAGCTCATGGGTACCAGCAGTACTTC	CASSVAHGYQQYF
TRBJ2-3	.	TRBD2	TRBV7-3	TGTGCCAGCAGTCGAACGTCTAGCGGGAGCACAGATACGCAGTATTTT	CASSRTSSGSTDTQYF
TRBJ1-3	few	.	TRBV30	TGTGCCTGGAGTGTACCAGGGGCTGGAAACACCATATATTTT	CAWSVPGAGNTIYF
TRBJ2-5	many	TRBD2	TRBV7-2	TGTGCCAGCAGCGTAGGACTAGCGCGTTCCCAAGAGACCCAGTACTTC	CASSVGLARSQETQYF
TRBJ2-2	.	TRBD1	TRBV19	TGTGCCAGTAGTAACCGGGACAGGGGGCTCGCGAACACCGGGGAGCTGTTTTTT	CASSNRDRGLANTGELFF
TRBJ1-1	.	.	TRBV19	TGTGCCAGTAGTACAACAGACTTCTTGAACACTGAAGCTTTCTTT	CASSTTDFLNTEAFF
TRBJ2-1	.	TRBD2	TRBV9	TGTGCCAGCAGCCGGGTACCTAGCGGGAGGGCCGGGGATGAGCAGTTCTTC	CASSRVPSGRAGDEQFF
TRBJ1-1	.	TRBD1	TRBV11-3	TGTGCCAGCACCCCGGCAGGGGGAGCTTTCTTT	CASTPAGGAFF
TRBJ2-1	.	TRBD2	TRBV24-1	TGTGCCACCAGTGATAGGACTAGCGGCAATGAGCAGTTCTTC	CATSDRTSGNEQFF
TRBJ1-1	.	.	TRBV7-9	TGTGCCAGCAGCTTAGCGTGCAGGGTTAGTAGGAACACTGAAGCTTTCTTT	CASSLACRVSRNTEAFF
TRBJ2-5	.	TRBD2	TRBV15	TGTGCCACCAGCGGGAGGGCGGAGACCCAGTACTTC	CATSGRAETQYF
TRBJ2-1	.	TRBD2	TRBV20-1	TGCAGTGCTCACGGCGGGAGCTCCTACAATGAGCAGTTCTTC	CSAHGGSSYNEQFF
TRBJ2-4	.	.	TRBV3-1	TGTGCCAGCAGCCAAGTTGGGGGGTTAGCCAAAAACATTCAGTACTTC	CASSQVGGLAKNIQYF
TRBJ1-1	.	.	TRBV5-1	TGCGCCAGCAGTCCTTCCCCCAACTTCAGGGACACTGAAGCTTTCTTT	CASSPSPNFRDTEAFF
TRBJ1-4	.	.	TRBV7-2	TGTGCCAGCAGCCAAGATAGTGGGACCCGGTTCCAAAAACTGTTTTTT	CASSQDSGTRFQKLFF
TRBJ2-5	.	TRBD2	TRBV20-1	TGCAGTGCCCGGGGAGCTGGTGGGAGGGGCTTAAAGACCCAGTACTTC	CSARGAGGRGLKTQYF
TRBJ2-1	.	.	TRBV28	TGTGCCAGCAGTACAAAATGGGGGAGCTCCTACAATGAGCAGTTCTTC	CASSTKWGSSYNEQFF
TRBJ2-1	few	.	TRBV3-1	TGTGCCAGCAGCCAGGCTCAGGGCGATGAGCAGTTCTTC	CASSQAQGDEQFF
TRBJ2-3	many	TRBD2	TRBV5-1	TGCGCCAGCAGCTTGGGGGCTAGCGGAAGCACAGATACGCAGTATTTT	CASSLGASGSTDTQYF
TRBJ2-3	few	.	TRBV30	TGTGCCTGGGGGAGGGGGACGGATACGCAGTATTTT	CAWGRGTDTQYF
TRBJ2-1	few	.	TRBV24-1	TGTGCCACCAGTGGAAAGGATTTAGGGCAGTTCTTC	CATSGKDLGQFF
TRBJ1-1	many	TRBD1	TRBV20-1	TGCAGTGCTAGCCGACAGGGGGAGAACACTGAAGCTTTCTTT	CSASRQGENTEAFF
TRBJ2-4	.	.	TRBV10-3	TGTGCCATCAGCCGGGACCCAACCACTGCTGACATTCAGTACTTC	CAISRDPTTADIQYF
TRBJ2-2	.	.	TRBV20-1	TGCAGTGCTAGTAGTAGTCCCGGGGAGCTGTTTTTT	CSASSSPGELFF